These 11 T cell receptor beta chains were all obtained from the same sample, sequenced in a study of shared clonotypes between healthy human individuals. Clones were sequenced by immunoSEQ multiplex PCR, and TCRdb holds only the in-frame ones, with some missing. Among 2 million to 2.5 million clones listed, more than 90% were seen once. Sequencing was performed on naive CD4+ T cells sorted from blood. Subset here: CD45RA+ positively selected. The receptors stem from a man aged 18 to 29 in good health.

V usage is TRBV5-4 and J usage is TRBJ2-1, with 8 positions matching TRBD2. Germline CDR1 SGHNT, CDR2 YYREEE (reference sequence). V lost 4 bases and J lost 4; bases outside the gene matches: 10. This CDR3 region has 16 residues. The CDR3, as DNA: TGTGCCAGCAGCCGGGGGGGCGGGATATCGTACAATGAGCAGTTCTTC. Translation: CASSRGGGISYNEQFF. Looking up the rest from reference TRBV5-4 and TRBJ2-1 gives the full variable domain: ETGVTQSPTHLIKTRGQQVTLRCSSQSGHNTVSWYQQALGQGPQFIFQYYREEENGRGNFPPRFSGLQFPNYSSELNVNALELDDSALYLCASSRGGGISYNEQFFGPGTRLTVL.

The rearrangement links TRBV5-6 to TRBJ2-1, with 9 bases matching TRBD2. The CDR3 loop spans 16 amino acids. Losses at the gene ends were 0 bases for V and 6 bases for J; bases not matched to a gene: 7. The germline V gene encodes CDR1 SGHDT and CDR2 YYEEEE. The CDR3 DNA reads as TGTGCCAGCAGCTTGGGACTAGCGGAGGTGTCCAATGAGCAGTTCTTC. It yields the protein CASSLGLAEVSNEQFF.

As regards this clone: The same CDR3 arises from other DNA sequences in this sample as well. The chain couples TRBV2 to TRBJ1-5; D is ambiguous. Per germline, CDR1 SNHLY and CDR2 FYNNEI. Trimming left V 3 bases short and J 1 base short, with 7 bases between. The CDR3 runs 14 residues. CDR3 bases: TGTGCCAGCAGTGATAAGTTGAGCAATCAGCCCCAGCATTTT. This gives the protein CASSDKLSNQPQHF.

This rearrangement joins TRBV23-1 to TRBJ1-5; possibly TRBD1 for D (5 bases). TRBV23-1 is an ORF for which the function is uncertain. The CDR3 runs 16 residues. V lost 0 bases, J lost 4 bases, and 13 bases lay in between. The CDR3 coding sequence is TGCGCCAGCAGTCAATCATCAGAGACAGAGAATCAGCCCCAGCATTTT. Residues: CASSQSSETENQPQHF.

J is TRBJ2-3 and V is TRBV30; 10 bases agree with TRBD1. The length of the CDR3 is 17 residues. J was trimmed by 1 base and V by 7 bases; bases with no gene match: 14. Germline CDR1 is GTSNPN and CDR2 is SVGIG (reference sequence). CDR3 protein: CASDGTGAMGGTDTQYF. CDR3 nucleotides: TGTGCCTCGGACGGGACAGGGGCGATGGGGGGCACAGATACGCAGTATTTT.

The chain is built from TRBV19 and TRBJ1-1; D not resolved. Germline loops: CDR1 LNHDA, CDR2 SQIVND (reference sequence). This CDR3 has 14 amino acids. V was clipped by 5 bases and J by 5 bases, with 15 bases between them. CDR3: CASSRTGFWTEAFF. The CDR3 region has the DNA TGTGCCAGTAGTCGGACGGGGTTTTGGACTGAAGCTTTCTTT.

This clone was seen only once. The J gene is TRBJ1-5, the V gene TRBV4-1, with D tentatively TRBD1 (5 bases). CDR1 is MGHRA, CDR2 YSYEKL, per germline. The V end lost 8 bases, the J end lost 2 bases, and 19 bases lay between the germline ends. The CDR3 extends over 16 amino acids. The CDR3 here is CASGPQGWIGNQPQHF. The DNA for the CDR3 is TGCGCCAGCGGCCCGCAGGGATGGATAGGCAATCAGCCCCAGCATTTT.

The genes are TRBV19 and TRBJ1-1; TRBD1 might be the D (6 bases). Trimming took off 3 bases at V and 3 bases at J, with 11 bases between the two ends. The CDR3 extends over 14 amino acids. Germline V CDR1 and CDR2: LNHDA, SQIVND (reference sequence). Written as DNA, the CDR3 is TGTGCCAGTAGTATGCCAGGGGTTGACACTGAAGCTTTCTTT. It is translated as CASSMPGVDTEAFF.

V is TRBV7-2 and J is TRBJ2-3, with 9 bases fitting TRBD2. Germline CDR1 and CDR2: SGHTA and FQGNSA. V shed 3 bases and J 3 bases; nucleotides not matched to a gene: 4. The CDR3 covers 15 residues. The CDR3 nucleotides read TGTGCCAGCAGCTTTAGCGGGAGTGTGACAGATACGCAGTATTTT. Protein product: CASSFSGSVTDTQYF.

J is TRBJ2-1 and V is TRBV5-1; 8 nucleotides agree with TRBD2. CDR3 length: 15 residues. Per germline, CDR1 SGHRS and CDR2 YFSETQ. V lost 7 bases and J lost 1; bases outside the gene matches: 7. In DNA form, the CDR3 reads TGCGCCAGCCGGGAGGGGGTGCCTTCCTACAATGAGCAGTTCTTC. This sequence encodes CASREGVPSYNEQFF.

The J gene is TRBJ2-5, the V gene TRBV9, with D perhaps matching TRBD1 (5 bases). CDR3 length equals 13 residues. V was clipped by 2 bases and J by 8 bases, with 13 bases between them. CDR1 is SGDLS, CDR2 YYNGEE, per germline. CDR3 amino acids: CASSVEVGRTQYF. CDR3 sequence (DNA): TGTGCCAGCAGCGTTGAAGTGGGGCGAACCCAGTACTTC.